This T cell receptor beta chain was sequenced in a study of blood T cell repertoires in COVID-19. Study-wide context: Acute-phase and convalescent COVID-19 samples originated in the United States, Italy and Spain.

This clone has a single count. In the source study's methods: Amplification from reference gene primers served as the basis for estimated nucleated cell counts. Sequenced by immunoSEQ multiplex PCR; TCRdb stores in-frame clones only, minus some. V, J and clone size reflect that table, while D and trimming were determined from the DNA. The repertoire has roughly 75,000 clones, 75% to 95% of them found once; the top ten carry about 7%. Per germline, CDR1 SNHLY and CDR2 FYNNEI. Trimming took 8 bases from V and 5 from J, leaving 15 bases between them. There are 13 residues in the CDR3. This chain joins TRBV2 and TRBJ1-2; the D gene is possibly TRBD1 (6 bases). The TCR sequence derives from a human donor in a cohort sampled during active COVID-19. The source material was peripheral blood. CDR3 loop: CASLTGLEYGYTF. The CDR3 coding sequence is TGTGCCAGCCTTACAGGGTTGGAATATGGCTACACCTTC.